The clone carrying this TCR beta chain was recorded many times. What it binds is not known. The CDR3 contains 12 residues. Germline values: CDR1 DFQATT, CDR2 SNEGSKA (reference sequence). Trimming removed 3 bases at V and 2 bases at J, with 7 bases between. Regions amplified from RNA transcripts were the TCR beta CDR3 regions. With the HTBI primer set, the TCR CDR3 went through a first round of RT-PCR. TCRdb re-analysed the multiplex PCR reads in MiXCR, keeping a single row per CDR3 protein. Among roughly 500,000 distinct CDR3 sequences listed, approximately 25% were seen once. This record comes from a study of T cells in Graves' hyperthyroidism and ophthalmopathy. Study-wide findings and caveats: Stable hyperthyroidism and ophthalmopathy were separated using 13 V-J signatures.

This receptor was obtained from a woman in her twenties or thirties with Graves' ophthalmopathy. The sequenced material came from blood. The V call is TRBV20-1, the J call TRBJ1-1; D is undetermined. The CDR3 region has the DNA TGCAGTGCTAGGACTACTAACACTGAAGCTTTCTTT. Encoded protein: CSARTTNTEAFF.